The rows below give T cell receptor beta chains drawn from one sample of a study of shared clonotypes between healthy human individuals. Profiled with immunoSEQ multiplex PCR; TCRdb holds only in-frame clones, not every one. The table has about 1 million clones, about 77% seen once. The sample comprised memory CD4+ T cells sorted from blood. The receptors shown here come from a man aged 18 to 29 in good health. CDR3s include the opening cysteine and the closing phenylalanine or tryptophan. Fields, in order: V gene, D gene, J gene, clone size, CDR3 DNA, CDR3 protein. A D gene is named only where the DNA matches it firmly. Clone size is shown for a subset of rows, as once, few, many or a class of expanded clone.

>TRBV28|.|TRBJ1-6|few
TGTGCCAGCTTGGAAGAAGGGTCACCCCTCCACTTT
CASLEEGSPLHF
>TRBV7-2|TRBD1|TRBJ1-2|.
TGTGCCAGCAGCTCTCTGGACAGGGTTGCCTATGGCTACACCTTC
CASSSLDRVAYGYTF
>TRBV21-1|.|TRBJ2-7|.
TGTGCCAGCAGCAAAGGAACCAGCGGGAGTTCTTACGAGCAGTACTTC
CASSKGTSGSSYEQYF
>TRBV18|.|TRBJ2-7|.
TGTGCCAGCTCACCAGGAGCTGGGCCTAATTACGAGCAGTACTTC
CASSPGAGPNYEQYF
>TRBV7-9|.|TRBJ2-1|.
TGTGCCAGCAGCTTAGGTCGGTGGAGCTCCTACAATGAGCAGTTCTTC
CASSLGRWSSYNEQFF
>TRBV7-2|.|TRBJ1-2|.
TGTGCCAGCAGCTCCAGGGAAGCTAACTATGGCTACACCTTC
CASSSREANYGYTF
>TRBV2|.|TRBJ1-2|.
TGTGCCAGCAGTGATGGGGAGTTCCATGGCTACACCTTC
CASSDGEFHGYTF
>TRBV7-9|.|TRBJ1-4|.
TGTGCCAGCTGTAGGGGGGAACAAACTAATGAAAAACTGTTTTTT
CASCRGEQTNEKLFF
>TRBV5-1|TRBD2|TRBJ2-5|.
TGCGCCAGCAGCCCCGGACTAGCGGGGGCTTCGGAGACCCAGTACTTC
CASSPGLAGASETQYF
>TRBV27|.|TRBJ1-6|.
TGTGCCAGCAGCCTCGGGGGCCATATAGGTTCACCCCTCCACTTT
CASSLGGHIGSPLHF
>TRBV19|.|TRBJ1-1|.
TGTGCCAGTAGGCAGACAGCCATGAACACTGAAGCTTTCTTT
CASRQTAMNTEAFF
>TRBV7-9|.|TRBJ1-1|many
TGTGCCAGCAGCTTCGGACATGGGTCGAACACTGAAGCTTTCTTT
CASSFGHGSNTEAFF
>TRBV18|.|TRBJ1-1|.
TGTGCCAGCTCACCAAGGGCCTTTTCACTGAACACTGAAGCTTTCTTT
CASSPRAFSLNTEAFF
>TRBV5-5|.|TRBJ2-7|few
TGTGCCAGCAGCTTGGTGGGACCTAGCTACGAGCAGTACTTC
CASSLVGPSYEQYF
>TRBV30|TRBD2|TRBJ2-3|few
TGTGCCTGGAGTGGCACTAGCGGGAGGCGTAGCCGCGCAGATACGCAGTATTTT
CAWSGTSGRRSRADTQYF
>TRBV29-1|.|TRBJ1-1|few
TGCAGCGTTGCTTTCCAGCAGGGGACCGCTTTCTTT
CSVAFQQGTAFF
>TRBV6-6|.|TRBJ2-7|.
TGTGCCAGCAGCTCGGGACAAAGATCTGAGCAGTACTTC
CASSSGQRSEQYF
>TRBV6-5|.|TRBJ2-7|.
TGTGCCAGCAGTCCCGCACGTCAGCGCTCCTACGAGCAGTACTTC
CASSPARQRSYEQYF
>TRBV18|.|TRBJ1-2|.
TGTGCCAGCTCACCAGGGCCCCCCTCCCTGTATGAAGGCTACACCTTC
CASSPGPPSLYEGYTF
>TRBV9|.|TRBJ2-3|once
TGTGCCAGCAGCGAGAGGTCAAGGGGGGGCTCCTCAGATACGCAGTATTTT
CASSERSRGGSSDTQYF
>TRBV11-2|TRBD2|TRBJ2-3|.
TGTGCCAGCAGCAAAGTAACTAGCGCCCCAGATACGCAGTATTTT
CASSKVTSAPDTQYF
>TRBV27|.|TRBJ2-6|few
TGTGCCAGCAGTTTAGGATTAGGTCAACTCTCTGGGGCCAACGTCCTGACTTTC
CASSLGLGQLSGANVLTF
>TRBV19|.|TRBJ2-7|.
TGTGCCAGTAGTCGGACGGTTTCCTACGAGCAGTACTTC
CASSRTVSYEQYF
>TRBV27|TRBD1|TRBJ2-2|.
TGTGCCAGCAGTTTAAACCCCGGACAGGGGGCCGGGGAGCTGTTTTTT
CASSLNPGQGAGELFF
>TRBV5-4|TRBD1|TRBJ2-7|.
TGTGCCAGCAGCTTGGTGGCAGGGGGCTCCTACGAGCAGTACTTC
CASSLVAGGSYEQYF
>TRBV6-1|TRBD2|TRBJ2-5|.
TGTGCCAGCAGTGGTCAGCGGGGGACGCAAGAGACCCAGTACTTC
CASSGQRGTQETQYF
>TRBV6-1|.|TRBJ2-6|.
TGTGCCAGCAGCGGGGCCCCTGGGGCCAACGTCCTGACTTTC
CASSGAPGANVLTF
>TRBV6-1|.|TRBJ1-6|many
TGTGCCAGCAGTGAAGGCAAGGGGGGGGGCGCAAATTCACCCCTCCACTTT
CASSEGKGGGANSPLHF
>TRBV5-5|TRBD2|TRBJ2-5|.
TGTGCCAGCAGCTTGGCGGCTAGCGGGGGGGCCCATCGAGAGACCCAGTACTTC
CASSLAASGGAHRETQYF
>TRBV5-1|TRBD2|TRBJ2-3|.
TGCGCCAGCAGCCCGGACGGCGGCGGGGGGGTCACAGATACGCAGTATTTT
CASSPDGGGGVTDTQYF
>TRBV7-8|TRBD1|TRBJ2-1|many
TGTGCCAGCAGCTTAAAACGGACAGGGCCCTACAATGAGCAGTTCTTC
CASSLKRTGPYNEQFF
>TRBV7-2|TRBD2|TRBJ2-5|.
TGTGCCAGCAGCCTGGGACTAGCGGGAGGAGGAAGGGGAGAGACCCAGTACTTC
CASSLGLAGGGRGETQYF
>TRBV6-6|TRBD1|TRBJ2-3|.
TGTGCCAGCAGTTACGGGTCAGGGGGTATCACAGATACGCAGTATTTT
CASSYGSGGITDTQYF
>TRBV29-1|.|TRBJ2-1|.
TGCAGCGTTCCACTAAAGGGAAGTGGGAATGAGCAGTTCTTC
CSVPLKGSGNEQFF
>TRBV7-2|.|TRBJ2-5|.
TGTGCCAGCAGCTTACTAGGTGGGGAGACCCAGTACTTC
CASSLLGGETQYF
>TRBV5-7|.|TRBJ2-4|once
TGTGCCAGCAGCCCCAATATGACTAGATTTGTGTACATTCAGTACTTC
CASSPNMTRFVYIQYF
>TRBV7-9|.|TRBJ2-7|.
TGTGCCAGCAGCCCCCTGGAAGAGCAGTACTTC
CASSPLEEQYF
>TRBV6-5|.|TRBJ1-4|.
TGTGCCAGCAGTGCTACCGGGACTGCTAATGAAAAACTGTTTTTT
CASSATGTANEKLFF
>TRBV11-3|.|TRBJ2-1|few
TGTGCCAGCAGTTCACACAATGAGCAGTTCTTC
CASSSHNEQFF
>TRBV7-9|.|TRBJ2-3|.
TGTGCCAGCACCCCCGGGTCCGCAGATACGCAGTATTTT
CASTPGSADTQYF
>TRBV6-6|.|TRBJ2-6|.
TGTGCCATACCCGGCCCTGGGGCCAACGTCCTGACTTTC
CAIPGPGANVLTF
>TRBV29-1|.|TRBJ1-1|.
TGCAGCGTTCAGATACAGGGTCAGAACACTGAAGCTTTCTTT
CSVQIQGQNTEAFF